This T cell receptor (beta chain) was recovered during a study of cytomegalovirus exposure and HLA in healthy donors. The CDR3 length is 11 residues. About this clone: The antigen remains undetermined.

Study-level results: Accurate prediction of most subjects' HLA-A and HLA-B alleles from TCR beta sequences was reported.

PCR was performed using 60 Vbeta and 13 Jbeta primers. Here immunoSEQ multiplex PCR was the method, and the copy in TCRdb shows in-frame clones only, minus some. Among under 200,000 clones listed, less than 80% were seen once. This TCR came from a woman aged 40 to 50 in good health and CMV-seronegative. The J gene is TRBJ1-1, the V gene TRBV21-1; TRBD1 is taken as the D call from the table, unchecked against the DNA. TRBV21-1 is tagged as a pseudogene. The sample taken for sequencing was PBMCs. In nucleotides, the CDR3 is TGTGCCAGCAGCAGGGGGCTGCGGGCTTTCTTT. Translation gives CASSRGLRAFF.